This TCR beta chain was identified in a study of T cells in Graves' hyperthyroidism and ophthalmopathy. Findings and limits, study-wide: The model forecast ophthalmopathy, anticipating it by a median roughly 6 months before onset.

Amplification targeted TCR beta CDR3 regions from RNA transcripts. With the HTBI primer set, the TCR CDR3 went through a first round of RT-PCR. TCRdb recomputed calls from the multiplex PCR reads with MiXCR, one row per CDR3 protein. The data hold about 640,000 distinct CDR3 sequences, with around 20% observed a single time. There are a few counts of this clonotype. Its antigen is still unknown. The germline CDR1 and CDR2 sequences are MNHEY and SVGEGT. Trimming removed 2 bases from V and 1 base from J, with 15 bases in between. The CDR3 covers 16 residues. The TCR comes from a young man with Graves' ophthalmopathy. Sequencing was carried out using blood. The genes are TRBV6-2 or TRBV6-3 and TRBJ2-7, with D possibly matching TRBD1 (6 bases). The chain's CDR3 is CASSYPVQQGSYEQYF. The CDR3 DNA sequence: TGTGCCAGCAGTTACCCGGTCCAACAGGGATCCTACGAGCAGTACTTC.